What follows is one T cell receptor (beta chain) and its context. This sample was taken from a study of OX40 agonist ivuxolimab in advanced cancers. Overall study context: Three partial responders included one hepatocellular carcinoma patient and two cutaneous melanoma patients.

Here immunoSEQ multiplex PCR was the method, and the copy in TCRdb shows in-frame clones only, minus some. This sample yields 130,000 or so clones, of which 90% are seen a single time; about 1% belongs to the top ten. Germline assignment: CDR1 MNHEY and CDR2 SVGAGI. V lost 4 bases and J 4 bases, leaving 6 bases between the germline ends. The CDR3 covers 12 residues. V gene TRBV6-5 combines with J gene TRBJ2-3; no definite D call. The receptor was isolated from an adult with an advanced solid tumor such as melanoma, head and neck, liver or kidney cancer. Source: CD4+ or CD8+ T cells sorted from blood, taken in a trial of the OX40 agonist ivuxolimab. The CDR3 here is CASSSQADTQYF. The DNA for the CDR3 is TGTGCCAGCAGTTCCCAGGCAGATACGCAGTATTTT.